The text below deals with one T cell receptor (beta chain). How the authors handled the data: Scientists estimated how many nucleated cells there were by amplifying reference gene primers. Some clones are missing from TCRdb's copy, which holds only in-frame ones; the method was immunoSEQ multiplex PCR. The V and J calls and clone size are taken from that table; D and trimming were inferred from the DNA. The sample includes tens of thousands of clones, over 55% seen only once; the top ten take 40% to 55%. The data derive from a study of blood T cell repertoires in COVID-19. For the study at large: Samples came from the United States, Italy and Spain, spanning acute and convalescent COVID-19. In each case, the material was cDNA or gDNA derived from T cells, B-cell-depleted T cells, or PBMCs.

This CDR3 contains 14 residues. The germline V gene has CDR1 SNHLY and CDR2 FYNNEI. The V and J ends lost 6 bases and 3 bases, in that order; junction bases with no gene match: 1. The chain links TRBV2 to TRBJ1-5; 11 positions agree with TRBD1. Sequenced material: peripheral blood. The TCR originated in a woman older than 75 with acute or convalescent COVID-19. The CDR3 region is CASRDRGLNQPQHF. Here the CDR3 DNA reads TGTGCCAGCAGGGACAGGGGGCTCAATCAGCCCCAGCATTTT.